What follows is one T cell receptor beta chain and its context. Its antigen is currently unknown. From germline, CDR1 is WNHNN and CDR2 SYGVQD (reference sequence). The ends lost 3 bases at V and 5 bases at J; junction bases unmatched: 6. The CDR3 contains 15 residues. As to time point: peripheral blood 6 weeks after treatment start. Urothelial carcinoma, locally advanced or metastatic, affected the patients. These data originate in a study of PD-L1 blockade in urothelial cancer. About the research overall: Blood analysis occurred 3 weeks (second dose) and 6 weeks after treatment start.

Repertoires were generated with immunoSEQ multiplex PCR, while TCRdb's copy carries only in-frame clones and drops some. The data hold roughly 50,000 clones, with about 82% observed a single time. Study-level findings and limits: Durable-benefit cases showed more tumor-associated blood clone expansion at 3 weeks.

This chain uses TRBV10-1 with TRBJ2-3; 9 bases map to TRBD2. The source was PBMCs, collected around atezolizumab (anti-PD-L1) treatment. The TCR originated in a man between 65 and 85 years old with urothelial cancer. CDR3 nucleotide sequence: TGCGCCAGCAGTGACTTAGCGGGAGTTGGAGATACGCAGTATTTT. It yields the protein CASSDLAGVGDTQYF.